This TCR beta chain was recovered during a study of T cells in Graves' hyperthyroidism and ophthalmopathy. Study at large: Before any treatment, at initial diagnosis, peripheral blood was collected. The study's findings and limits: Most thyroid clonotypes expanded above 0.001 appeared in blood too.

The study defined stable Graves' hyperthyroidism as no ophthalmopathy progression within 18 months. It was uncontrolled infection, other autoimmune disease, pregnancy or lactation that excluded patients. Researchers amplified the TCR beta CDR3 regions from RNA transcripts. Using the HTBI primer set, a first-round RT-PCR was run on the TCR CDR3. MiXCR was run by TCRdb on the multiplex PCR reads, yielding one entry per CDR3 protein. This table has 650,000 to 700,000 distinct CDR3 sequences, around 16% appearing once. Many counts were recorded for this clonotype. The target antigen is unknown. This CDR3 has 14 amino acids. V shed 3 bases, J shed 8 bases, and the junction held 4 bases outside the gene matches. Germline values: CDR1 MDHEN, CDR2 SYDVKM.

Sequenced sample: blood. The receptor was isolated from a man aged 50 or older with Graves' hyperthyroidism. V is TRBV28 and J is TRBJ1-4, with 9 bases matching TRBD1. The CDR3 sequence is CASSLGQGWEKLFF. Written as DNA, the CDR3 is TGTGCCAGCAGTTTGGGACAGGGATGGGAAAAACTGTTTTTT. Based on the CDR3 plus reference TRBV28 and TRBJ1-4, the full variable domain is DVKVTQSSRYLVKRTGEKVFLECVQDMDHENMFWYRQDPGLGLRLIYFSYDVKMKEKGDIPEGYSVSREKKERFSLILESASTNQTSMYLCASSLGQGWEKLFFGSGTQLSVL.